Listed below are T cell receptor beta chains from one sample, sequenced in a study of blood T cell repertoires in COVID-19. Repertoires were generated with immunoSEQ multiplex PCR, while TCRdb's copy carries only in-frame clones and drops some. The sample shows roughly 200,000 clones, about 88% of them seen only once. The source material was PBMCs or T cells enriched from blood (not recorded which). These receptors all stem from a woman under 40 who had recovered from COVID-19. CDR3s include the opening cysteine and the closing phenylalanine or tryptophan. The D gene is left open where the match is weak. The size field is filled for only some rows; it gives once, few, many or a size class.

abundance	v_gene	d_gene	j_gene	CDR3aa	CDR3nt
NA	TRBV6-2/TRBV6-3	NA	TRBJ1-4	CASSYGRSSGEKLFF	TGTGCCAGCAGTTACGGCCGGTCTTCGGGGGAAAAACTGTTTTTT
NA	TRBV2	TRBD1	TRBJ1-3	CASSRGQGANTIYF	TGTGCCAGCAGCCGGGGACAGGGGGCAAACACCATATATTTT
NA	TRBV7-9	NA	TRBJ1-5	CASRLGNQPQHF	TGTGCCAGCAGACTCGGCAATCAGCCCCAGCATTTT
NA	TRBV4-2	TRBD1	TRBJ2-1	CASSRTGDDEQFF	TGTGCCAGCAGCCGGACAGGGGACGATGAGCAGTTCTTC
NA	TRBV6-4	TRBD2	TRBJ2-7	CASSRLAGPYEQYF	TGTGCCAGCAGCAGACTAGCGGGGCCCTACGAGCAGTACTTC
NA	TRBV5-8	NA	TRBJ2-5	CASSFVWGEETQYF	TGTGCCAGCAGCTTTGTTTGGGGGGAGGAGACCCAGTACTTC
NA	TRBV7-7	TRBD2	TRBJ2-3	CASSSRLAGDPSTDTQYF	TGTGCTAGCAGCTCCAGACTAGCGGGGGACCCTAGCACAGATACGCAGTATTTT
NA	TRBV7-8	NA	TRBJ2-5	CASSLLKTRQTQETQYF	TGTGCCAGCAGCTTACTTAAAACACGACAGACCCAAGAGACCCAGTACTTC
few	TRBV25-1	NA	TRBJ1-2	CASTPGGVYGYTF	TGTGCCAGCACCCCTGGAGGGGTCTATGGCTACACCTTC
NA	TRBV5-1	TRBD1	TRBJ1-2	CASSLAGQGAVYGYTF	TGCGCCAGCAGCTTGGCCGGACAGGGGGCGGTTTATGGCTACACCTTC
NA	TRBV5-1	TRBD1	TRBJ1-2	CASSLVTGDLYGYTF	TGCGCCAGCAGCTTGGTGACAGGGGACCTCTATGGCTACACCTTC
NA	TRBV10-3	TRBD1	TRBJ2-7	CAIRGDRGTYEQYF	TGTGCCATCAGGGGGGACAGGGGGACCTACGAGCAGTACTTC
NA	TRBV5-1	NA	TRBJ1-1	CASSLGARDTEAFF	TGCGCCAGCAGCTTGGGGGCGCGGGACACTGAAGCTTTCTTT
NA	TRBV4-3	TRBD1	TRBJ1-3	CASSQVTRGRISGNTIYF	TGCGCCAGCAGCCAAGTTACGAGGGGGCGAATCTCTGGAAACACCATATATTTT
NA	TRBV9	TRBD1	TRBJ1-6	CASSVGTGDNSPLHF	TGTGCCAGCAGCGTAGGAACAGGGGATAATTCACCCCTCCACTTT
NA	TRBV7-6	TRBD2	TRBJ2-1	CASSLVSSGGLSYNEQFF	TGTGCCAGCAGCTTAGTTTCTAGCGGGGGGTTATCCTACAATGAGCAGTTCTTC
NA	TRBV18	NA	TRBJ2-3	CASSPPRGTDTQYF	TGTGCCAGCTCACCACCCCGGGGCACAGATACGCAGTATTTT
NA	TRBV4-3	TRBD2	TRBJ2-3	CASSQGSGANTDTQYF	TGCGCCAGCAGCCAAGGAAGCGGGGCAAACACAGATACGCAGTATTTT
NA	TRBV6-6	TRBD2	TRBJ2-5	CATILAGGHQETQYF	TGTGCCACCATATTAGCGGGGGGGCACCAAGAGACCCAGTACTTC
NA	TRBV7-9	TRBD2	TRBJ2-7	CASSLSGGIYEQYF	TGTGCCAGCAGCTTGAGCGGGGGTATCTACGAGCAGTACTTC
NA	TRBV19	TRBD1	TRBJ1-6	CASSSDGTGFSPLHF	TGTGCCAGTAGTAGCGACGGGACAGGTTTTTCACCCCTCCACTTT
NA	TRBV6-5	TRBD2	TRBJ2-7	CASSYTSGGFAYEQYF	TGTGCCAGCAGTTACACTAGCGGGGGGTTCGCCTACGAGCAGTACTTC
NA	TRBV24-1	TRBD2	TRBJ2-5	CATSDVAGETQYF	TGTGCCACCAGTGACGTAGCGGGAGAGACCCAGTACTTC
NA	TRBV6-2/TRBV6-3	NA	TRBJ1-5	CASSPFQGSPNQPQHF	TGTGCCAGCAGTCCCTTCCAGGGGTCCCCCAATCAGCCCCAGCATTTT
few	TRBV7-2	TRBD1	TRBJ1-3	CASSPPGGFGNTIYF	TGTGCCAGCAGCCCTCCAGGGGGGTTCGGAAACACCATATATTTT
NA	TRBV3-1/TRBV3-2	TRBD1	TRBJ1-5	CASSQGTGTGGPPQHF	TGTGCCAGCAGCCAAGGAACCGGGACAGGGGGTCCGCCCCAGCATTTT
NA	TRBV7-9	TRBD1	TRBJ1-1	CASSYGQGGTEAFF	TGTGCCAGCAGCTATGGACAGGGGGGCACTGAAGCTTTCTTT
NA	TRBV5-1	NA	TRBJ2-1	CASSLLSSYNEQFF	TGCGCCAGCAGCTTGCTCAGCTCCTACAATGAGCAGTTCTTC
once	TRBV6-6	TRBD1	TRBJ1-2	CASSYPGQEDGYTF	TGTGCCAGCAGTTACCCCGGACAGGAGGATGGCTACACCTTC
NA	TRBV4-1	NA	TRBJ1-2	CASSQNPALDYGYTF	TGCGCCAGCAGCCAAAATCCCGCGCTGGACTATGGCTACACCTTC
NA	TRBV11-1	NA	TRBJ2-7	CASSLTQGSSYEQYF	TGTGCCAGCAGCTTGACGCAGGGAAGCTCCTACGAGCAGTACTTC
once	TRBV29-1	TRBD1	TRBJ1-2	CSVETGDGYTF	TGCAGCGTAGAAACAGGGGATGGCTACACCTTC
NA	TRBV29-1	TRBD2	TRBJ2-2	CSVGTSGGNTGELFF	TGCAGCGTCGGGACTAGCGGGGGAAACACCGGGGAGCTGTTTTTT
NA	TRBV7-2	TRBD2	TRBJ2-3	CASSWERGRTDTQYF	TGTGCCAGCAGCTGGGAGCGGGGGCGCACAGATACGCAGTATTTT
once	TRBV6-5	TRBD1	TRBJ2-7	CASSLVGTGGYEQYF	TGTGCCAGCAGTCTCGTAGGGACAGGGGGATACGAGCAGTACTTC
few	TRBV28	NA	TRBJ2-1	CASGGGSYNEQFF	TGTGCCAGCGGGGGGGGCAGCTACAATGAGCAGTTCTTC
NA	TRBV5-1	TRBD1	TRBJ1-2	CASSTGTVSSGYTF	TGCGCCAGCAGCACAGGGACAGTCTCTAGTGGCTACACCTTC
NA	TRBV5-4	NA	TRBJ2-6	CASSSHGQLVVLTF	TGTGCCAGCAGCTCCCACGGACAGTTGGTGGTCCTGACTTTC
NA	TRBV5-6	NA	TRBJ1-1	CASSPGQSLGNTEAFF	TGTGCCAGCAGCCCCGGACAGTCTCTTGGGAACACTGAAGCTTTCTTT
NA	TRBV5-5	NA	TRBJ1-1	CASSPREARNTEAFF	TGTGCCAGCAGCCCCCGGGAGGCAAGGAACACTGAAGCTTTCTTT
NA	TRBV7-8	NA	TRBJ1-3	CASSLARPPGNTIYF	TGTGCCAGCAGCTTGGCCCGTCCCCCGGGAAACACCATATATTTT
NA	TRBV4-3	TRBD1	TRBJ1-3	CASSHNRDRRNTIYF	TGCGCCAGCAGCCATAACCGGGACAGGCGAAACACCATATATTTT
few	TRBV7-6	TRBD1	TRBJ1-3	CASSRTGTGNTIYF	TGTGCCAGCAGCCGGACAGGGACTGGAAACACCATATATTTT
NA	TRBV5-1	NA	TRBJ2-2	CASSSTGTANTGELFF	TGCGCCAGCAGCTCGACAGGGACTGCGAACACCGGGGAGCTGTTTTTT
NA	TRBV11-1	TRBD1	TRBJ2-7	CASSQGTAPYEQYF	TGTGCCAGCAGCCAGGGGACAGCACCTTACGAGCAGTACTTC
NA	TRBV6-5	NA	TRBJ1-5	CASGTIGPQHF	TGTGCCAGCGGTACTATCGGGCCCCAGCATTTT